This T cell receptor beta chain was recorded in a study of PD-1 blockade in classical Hodgkin lymphoma. Study summary: Treatment was intravenous nivolumab, 3 mg/kg every 2 weeks, until progression.

The CDR3 has 13 residues. V trimming: 3 bases; J trimming: 9 bases; junction bases outside the gene matches: 4. Germline CDR1 reads SEHNR; CDR2 reads FQNEAQ (reference sequence). Study outcomes and limitations: Sources of repertoire differences remain undefined, possibly disease activity or prior therapy.

All trial patients relapsed after autologous stem cell transplantation. As regards this clone: The antigen remains undetermined.

Assay used: immunoSEQ multiplex PCR; TCRdb lists only in-frame clones, some missing. The sample contains tens of thousands of clones, 85% to 90% of which appear only once. The material sequenced was peripheral blood mononuclear cells (PBMCs), taken at baseline. This chain joins TRBV7-9 and TRBJ2-1; TRBD2 agrees at 8 bases. This TCR was recovered from a human donor with classical Hodgkin lymphoma. CDR3 bases: TGTGCCAGCAGCTTTGTGGCGGGGGGTGAGCAGTTCTTC. It codes for CASSFVAGGEQFF.